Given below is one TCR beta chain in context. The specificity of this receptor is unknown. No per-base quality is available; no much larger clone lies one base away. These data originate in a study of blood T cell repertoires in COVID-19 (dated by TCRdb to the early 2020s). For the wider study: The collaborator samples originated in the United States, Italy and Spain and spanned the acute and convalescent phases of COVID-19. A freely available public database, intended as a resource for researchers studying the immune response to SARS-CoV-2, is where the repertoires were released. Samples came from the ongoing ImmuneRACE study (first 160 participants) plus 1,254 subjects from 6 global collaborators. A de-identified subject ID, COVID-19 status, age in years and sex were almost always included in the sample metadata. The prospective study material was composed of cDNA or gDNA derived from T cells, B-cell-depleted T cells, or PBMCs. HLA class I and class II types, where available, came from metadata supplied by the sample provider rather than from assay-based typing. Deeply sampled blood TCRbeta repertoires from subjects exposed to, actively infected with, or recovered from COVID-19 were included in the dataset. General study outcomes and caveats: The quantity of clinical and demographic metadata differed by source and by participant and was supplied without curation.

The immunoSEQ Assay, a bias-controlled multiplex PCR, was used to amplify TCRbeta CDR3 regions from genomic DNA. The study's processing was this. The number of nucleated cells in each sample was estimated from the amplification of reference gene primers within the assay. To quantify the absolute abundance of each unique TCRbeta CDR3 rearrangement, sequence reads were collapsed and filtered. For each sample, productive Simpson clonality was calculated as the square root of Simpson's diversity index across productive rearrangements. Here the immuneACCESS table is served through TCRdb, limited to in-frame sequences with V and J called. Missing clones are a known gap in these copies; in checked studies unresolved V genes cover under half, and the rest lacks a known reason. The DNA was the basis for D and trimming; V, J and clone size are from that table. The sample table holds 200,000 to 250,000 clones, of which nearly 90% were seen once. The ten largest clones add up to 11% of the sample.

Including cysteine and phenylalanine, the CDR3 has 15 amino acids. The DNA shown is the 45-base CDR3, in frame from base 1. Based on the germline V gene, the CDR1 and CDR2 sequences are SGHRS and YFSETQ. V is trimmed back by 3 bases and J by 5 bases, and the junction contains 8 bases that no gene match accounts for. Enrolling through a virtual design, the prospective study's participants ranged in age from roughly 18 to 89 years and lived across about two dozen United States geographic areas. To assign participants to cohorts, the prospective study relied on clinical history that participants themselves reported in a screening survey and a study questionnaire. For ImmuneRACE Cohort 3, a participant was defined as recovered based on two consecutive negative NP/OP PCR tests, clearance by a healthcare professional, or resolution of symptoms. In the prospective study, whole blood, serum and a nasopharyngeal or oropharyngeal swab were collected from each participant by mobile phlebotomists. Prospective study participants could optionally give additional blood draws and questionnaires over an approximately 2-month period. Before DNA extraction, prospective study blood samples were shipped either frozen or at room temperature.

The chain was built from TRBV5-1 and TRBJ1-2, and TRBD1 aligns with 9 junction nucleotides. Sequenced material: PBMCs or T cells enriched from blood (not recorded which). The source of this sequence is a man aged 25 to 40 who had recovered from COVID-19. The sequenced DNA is TGCGCCAGCAGCTGGGGGGACAGGGATAAGTATGGCTACACCTTC. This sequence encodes CASSWGDRDKYGYTF.